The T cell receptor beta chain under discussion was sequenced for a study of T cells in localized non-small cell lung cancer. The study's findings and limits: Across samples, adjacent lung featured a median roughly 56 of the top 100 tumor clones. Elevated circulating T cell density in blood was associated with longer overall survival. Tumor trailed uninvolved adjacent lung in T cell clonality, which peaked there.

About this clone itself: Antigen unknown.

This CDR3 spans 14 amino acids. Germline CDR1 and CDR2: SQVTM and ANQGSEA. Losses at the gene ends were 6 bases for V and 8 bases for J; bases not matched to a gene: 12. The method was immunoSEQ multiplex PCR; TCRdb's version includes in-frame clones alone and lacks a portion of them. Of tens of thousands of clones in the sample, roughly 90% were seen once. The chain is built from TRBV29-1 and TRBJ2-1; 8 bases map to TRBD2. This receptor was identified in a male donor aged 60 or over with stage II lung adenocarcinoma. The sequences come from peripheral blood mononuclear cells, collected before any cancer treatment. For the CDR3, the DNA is TGCAGCGTGGGACGGGGTAGCGGGATCGATGAGCAGTTCTTC. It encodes CSVGRGSGIDEQFF.